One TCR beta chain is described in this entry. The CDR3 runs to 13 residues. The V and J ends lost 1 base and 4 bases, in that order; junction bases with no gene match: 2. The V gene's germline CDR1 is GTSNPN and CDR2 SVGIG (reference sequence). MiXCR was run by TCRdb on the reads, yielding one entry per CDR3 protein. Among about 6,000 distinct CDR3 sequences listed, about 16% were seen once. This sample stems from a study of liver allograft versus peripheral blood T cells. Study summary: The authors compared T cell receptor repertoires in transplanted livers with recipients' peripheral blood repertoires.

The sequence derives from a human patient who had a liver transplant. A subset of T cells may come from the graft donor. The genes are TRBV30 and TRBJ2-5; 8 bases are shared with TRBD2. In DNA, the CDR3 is TGTGCCTGGAGTGGACTAGCGAGAGAGACCCAGTACTTC. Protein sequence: CAWSGLARETQYF.